A selection of T cell receptor beta chains follows, all from one sample in a study of blood T cell repertoires in COVID-19. Measured with immunoSEQ multiplex PCR; TCRdb has only the in-frame clones, and not every one. The data contain 150,000 to 200,000 clones, around 89% of them seen just once; the ten biggest clones take up about 1.9%. The sample was peripheral blood. The receptors come from a man aged 18 to 29 who had recovered from COVID-19. CDR3s include the opening cysteine and the closing phenylalanine or tryptophan. The D gene is left open where the match is weak. The listing skips clone size in some rows; elsewhere it reads once, few, many or a size class.

NA | TRBD2 | TRBJ2-2 | TRBV9 | CASSVSAGAANTGELFF
NA | TRBD2 | TRBJ2-2 | TRBV5-4 | CASSLVAGSPPGELFF
NA | NA | TRBJ1-4 | TRBV28 | CASSFLGQAATNEKLFF
NA | TRBD1 | TRBJ2-7 | TRBV27 | CASSYSPGQATYEQYF
NA | TRBD2 | TRBJ2-2 | TRBV4-3 | CASSQESGRGPGELFF
NA | NA | TRBJ1-2 | TRBV20-1 | CSAPLEDGYTF
NA | TRBD2 | TRBJ2-5 | TRBV9 | CASSPKTSGVSETQYF
NA | NA | TRBJ2-7 | TRBV2 | CASSEAGRGRHEQYF
once | NA | TRBJ2-3 | TRBV29-1 | CSAGADTQYF
NA | TRBD1 | TRBJ1-3 | TRBV6-6 | CASRPSTGEDTIYF
once | NA | TRBJ1-5 | TRBV27 | CASSAGGNQPQHF
NA | NA | TRBJ2-7 | TRBV3-1/TRBV3-2 | CASSQDRQLYEQYF
NA | NA | TRBJ2-1 | TRBV6-5 | CASSQLNEQFF
NA | TRBD2 | TRBJ2-3 | TRBV27 | CASSLTSILTDTQYF
NA | TRBD1 | TRBJ1-4 | TRBV3-1/TRBV3-2 | CASSQGQGAGEKLFF
NA | TRBD1 | TRBJ2-2 | TRBV6-2/TRBV6-3 | CASSRRTGGIGELFF
few | NA | TRBJ2-7 | TRBV7-9 | CASSLIGDEQYF
NA | NA | TRBJ1-2 | TRBV12-3/TRBV12-4 | CASRGDFLYGYTF
NA | NA | TRBJ2-3 | TRBV5-4 | CASSLKQVHTDTQYF
NA | NA | TRBJ1-1 | TRBV19 | CATQGGDPEAFF
NA | TRBD1 | TRBJ2-3 | TRBV5-1 | CASSSNRGTDTQYF
once | TRBD2 | TRBJ2-5 | TRBV7-2 | CASSFGLAGGEETQYF
NA | TRBD2 | TRBJ2-7 | TRBV4-3 | CASSQGAGTRAEREQYF
once | NA | TRBJ2-2 | TRBV11-2 | CASSLEGRRTGELFF
NA | NA | TRBJ1-2 | TRBV6-2/TRBV6-3 | CASSYSSTGYTF
few | NA | TRBJ1-4 | TRBV12-3/TRBV12-4 | CASSMKQGEKLFF
NA | TRBD1 | TRBJ2-7 | TRBV9 | CASSRTGTGLQYEQYF
once | NA | TRBJ2-1 | TRBV15 | CATSRDSPSSQLRDEQFF
few | TRBD1 | TRBJ1-2 | TRBV7-9 | CASSLAGQGAEGYTF
NA | TRBD1 | TRBJ1-5 | TRBV4-3 | CASSQTGDQPQHF
NA | TRBD1 | TRBJ1-2 | TRBV19 | CATHGTGTNRHTF
NA | NA | TRBJ2-2 | TRBV24-1 | CATREQGSGNTGELFF
NA | NA | TRBJ2-3 | TRBV27 | CASRTKSTDTQYF
NA | TRBD2 | TRBJ2-1 | TRBV5-3 | CARSLDGEGITYNEQFF
NA | TRBD2 | TRBJ2-3 | TRBV7-3 | CASSRGGGRTSVDTQYF
NA | NA | TRBJ2-1 | TRBV30 | CAWSGYERGYNEQFF
NA | NA | TRBJ2-1 | TRBV5-1 | CASSLAEDEQFF
NA | TRBD2 | TRBJ2-7 | TRBV28 | CATLAGASYEQYF
NA | NA | TRBJ1-2 | TRBV7-2 | CASSLVGEAGGYTF
NA | NA | TRBJ2-3 | TRBV10-2 | CASSLIKGDTQYF
NA | TRBD1 | TRBJ1-5 | TRBV28 | CASSKRQGGNQPQHF
once | TRBD2 | TRBJ2-7 | TRBV28 | CASSSGTRGSYEQYF
once | NA | TRBJ2-3 | TRBV5-1 | CASSLDRHTDTQYF
NA | TRBD1 | TRBJ2-1 | TRBV6-2/TRBV6-3 | CASSYWDRNEQFF
NA | NA | TRBJ2-5 | TRBV19 | CASSIGPASGETQYF
NA | TRBD2 | TRBJ2-2 | TRBV25-1 | CASSRDYDTGELFF
NA | NA | TRBJ1-5 | TRBV19 | CASSLLGGGGQPQHF
NA | TRBD2 | TRBJ2-5 | TRBV3-1/TRBV3-2 | CASSPPSGRDQETQYF
NA | NA | TRBJ1-1 | TRBV6-5 | CASSWATNTEAFF
NA | NA | TRBJ1-5 | TRBV6-6 | CASSRGQTSNQPQHF
NA | TRBD2 | TRBJ2-1 | TRBV14 | CASSQAGTSGRTQQFF
NA | NA | TRBJ1-3 | TRBV5-5 | CASSPKPGLGAGNTIYF
NA | TRBD1 | TRBJ2-1 | TRBV6-1 | CASSGLGQAFLSAYNEQFF
NA | NA | TRBJ2-7 | TRBV14 | CASSHRQRQYF
NA | TRBD2 | TRBJ2-5 | TRBV5-1 | CASSSGTSGSSQYF